This T cell receptor (beta chain) was obtained from a study of blood T cell repertoires in COVID-19. As handled by the study authors: Amplified reference gene primers provided the basis for estimating nucleated cell counts. The data were produced by immunoSEQ multiplex PCR, yet TCRdb's version contains in-frame clones alone and is incomplete. That table supplies the V and J calls and clone size; D and trimming were determined from the DNA. Of 150,000 to 200,000 clones in the sample, about 82% were seen once. In germline, CDR1 is LNHDA, CDR2 SQIVND (reference sequence). The ends lost 5 bases at V and 4 bases at J; junction bases unmatched: 8. This CDR3 is built from 17 residues.

The sequenced sample was peripheral blood. This clonotype was sampled from a woman under 40 with acute or convalescent COVID-19. V gene TRBV19 combines with J gene TRBJ2-2; 12 positions match TRBD1. The CDR3 sequence is CASSANPGQGATGELFF. As DNA, the CDR3 is TGTGCCAGTAGTGCGAATCCGGGACAGGGGGCCACCGGGGAGCTGTTTTTT.